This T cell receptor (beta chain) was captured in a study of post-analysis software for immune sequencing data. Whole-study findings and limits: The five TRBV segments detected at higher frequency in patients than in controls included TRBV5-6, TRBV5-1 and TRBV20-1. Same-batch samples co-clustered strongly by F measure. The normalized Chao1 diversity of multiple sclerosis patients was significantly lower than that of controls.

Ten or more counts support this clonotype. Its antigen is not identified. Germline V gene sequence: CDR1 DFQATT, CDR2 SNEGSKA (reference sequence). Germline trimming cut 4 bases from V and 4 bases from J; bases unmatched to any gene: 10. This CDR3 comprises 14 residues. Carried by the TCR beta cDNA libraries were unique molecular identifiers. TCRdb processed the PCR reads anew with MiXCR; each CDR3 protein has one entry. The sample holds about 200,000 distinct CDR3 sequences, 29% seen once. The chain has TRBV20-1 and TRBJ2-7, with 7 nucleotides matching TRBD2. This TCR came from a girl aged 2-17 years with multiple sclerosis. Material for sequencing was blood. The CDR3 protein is CSAKRERDLYEQYF. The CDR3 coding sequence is TGCAGTGCTAAGAGAGAGCGGGATTTGTACGAGCAGTACTTC.